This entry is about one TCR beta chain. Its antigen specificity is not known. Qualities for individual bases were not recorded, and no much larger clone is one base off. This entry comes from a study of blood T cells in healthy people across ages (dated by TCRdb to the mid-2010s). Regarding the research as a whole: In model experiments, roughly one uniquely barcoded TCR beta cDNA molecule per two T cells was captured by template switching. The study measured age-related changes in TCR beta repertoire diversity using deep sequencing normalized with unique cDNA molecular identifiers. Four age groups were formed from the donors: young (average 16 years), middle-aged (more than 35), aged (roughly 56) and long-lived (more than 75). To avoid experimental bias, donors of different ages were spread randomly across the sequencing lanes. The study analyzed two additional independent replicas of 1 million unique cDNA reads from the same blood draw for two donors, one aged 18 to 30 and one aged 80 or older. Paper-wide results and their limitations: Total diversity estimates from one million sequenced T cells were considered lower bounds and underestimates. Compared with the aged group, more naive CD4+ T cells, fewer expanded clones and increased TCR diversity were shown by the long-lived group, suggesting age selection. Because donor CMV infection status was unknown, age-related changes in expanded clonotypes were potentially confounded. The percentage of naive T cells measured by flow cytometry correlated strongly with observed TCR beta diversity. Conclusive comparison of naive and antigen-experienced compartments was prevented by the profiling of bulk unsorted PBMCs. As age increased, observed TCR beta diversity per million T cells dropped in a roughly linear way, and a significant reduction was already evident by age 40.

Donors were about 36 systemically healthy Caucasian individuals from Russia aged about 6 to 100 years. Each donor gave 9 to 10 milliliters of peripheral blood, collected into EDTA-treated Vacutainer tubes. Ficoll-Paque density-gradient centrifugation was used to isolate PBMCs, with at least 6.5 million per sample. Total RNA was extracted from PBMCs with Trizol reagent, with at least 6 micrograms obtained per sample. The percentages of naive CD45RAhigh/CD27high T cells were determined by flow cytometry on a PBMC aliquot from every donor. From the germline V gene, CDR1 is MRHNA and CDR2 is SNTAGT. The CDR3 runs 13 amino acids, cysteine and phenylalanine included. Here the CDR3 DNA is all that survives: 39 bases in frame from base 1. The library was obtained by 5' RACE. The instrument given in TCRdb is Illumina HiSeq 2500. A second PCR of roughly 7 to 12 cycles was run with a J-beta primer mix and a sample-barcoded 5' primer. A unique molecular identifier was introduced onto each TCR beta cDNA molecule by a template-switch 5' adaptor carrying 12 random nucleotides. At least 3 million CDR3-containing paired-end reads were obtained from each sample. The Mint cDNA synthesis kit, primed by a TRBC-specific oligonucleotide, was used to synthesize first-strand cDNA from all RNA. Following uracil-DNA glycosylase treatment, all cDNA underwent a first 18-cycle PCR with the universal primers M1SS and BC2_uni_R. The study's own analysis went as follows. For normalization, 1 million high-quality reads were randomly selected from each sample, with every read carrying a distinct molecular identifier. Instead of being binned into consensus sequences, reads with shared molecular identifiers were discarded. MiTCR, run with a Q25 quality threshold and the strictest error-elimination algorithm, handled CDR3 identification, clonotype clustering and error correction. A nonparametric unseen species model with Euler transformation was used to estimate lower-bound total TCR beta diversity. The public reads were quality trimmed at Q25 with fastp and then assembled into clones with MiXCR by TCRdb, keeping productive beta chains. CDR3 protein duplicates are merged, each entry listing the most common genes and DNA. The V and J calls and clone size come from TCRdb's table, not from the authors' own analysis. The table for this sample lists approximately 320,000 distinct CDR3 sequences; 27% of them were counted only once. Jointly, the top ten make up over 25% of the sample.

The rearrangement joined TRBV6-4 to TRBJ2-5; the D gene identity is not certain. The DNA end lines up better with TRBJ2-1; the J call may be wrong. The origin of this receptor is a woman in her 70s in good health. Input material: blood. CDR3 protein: CASSDSADNEQFF. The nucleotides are TGTGCCAGCAGTGACTCGGCAGACAATGAGCAGTTCTTC.